This TCR beta chain was obtained from a study of long-term antiretroviral therapy in people with HIV. The CDR3 has 15 amino acids. The V gene lost 4 bases and the J gene lost 5 bases, with 18 bases spanning the gap. The germline V gene encodes CDR1 SGHVS and CDR2 FQNEAQ. An immunoSEQ assay, version v3.0, was performed at survey level. Data came from immunoSEQ multiplex PCR; TCRdb stores just in-frame clones and leaves some out. The sample holds about 25,000 clones, 80% to 90% seen once. The chain uses TRBV7-8 and TRBJ2-7, with D possibly TRBD2 on 6 matching bases. Sample: unsorted PBMCs, taken 1.2 years after starting antiretroviral therapy. The receptor was derived from a man in his fifties with HIV. The CDR3 region has the DNA TGTGCCAGCAGCTCCCCTCGGGGGATGGGCGACGAGCAGTACTTC. Its translation is CASSSPRGMGDEQYF.